Sequencing of this T cell receptor (beta chain) was carried out in a study of cytomegalovirus exposure and HLA in healthy donors. The germline CDR1 and CDR2 sequences are MGHRA and YSYEKL. The CDR3 consists of 15 residues. V dropped 2 bases and J dropped 6 bases, with 14 bases sitting between them. The PCR made use of 60 Vbeta and 13 Jbeta primers. Clones were sequenced by immunoSEQ multiplex PCR, and TCRdb holds only the in-frame ones, with some missing. This table has approximately 84,000 clones, roughly 78% appearing once. These donors counted as nominally healthy when sampled, but unrecorded immune exposures were likely.

J is TRBJ2-1 and V is TRBV4-1; D not resolved. The TCR sequence derives from a male donor in good health and CMV-seropositive. The sequenced material came from PBMCs. CDR3 sequence: CASSQPSLLTNEQFF. The DNA of the CDR3 is TGCGCCAGCAGCCAACCTAGTCTCCTGACCAATGAGCAGTTCTTC.